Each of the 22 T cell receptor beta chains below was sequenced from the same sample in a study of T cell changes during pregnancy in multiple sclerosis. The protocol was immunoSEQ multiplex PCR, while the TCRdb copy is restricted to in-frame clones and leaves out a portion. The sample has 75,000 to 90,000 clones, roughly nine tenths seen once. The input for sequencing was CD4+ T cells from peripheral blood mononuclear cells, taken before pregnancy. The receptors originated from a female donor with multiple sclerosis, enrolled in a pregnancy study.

CDR3 DNA: TGTGTCGTGGCCCACGAGCAGTACTTC. Its translation: CVVAHEQYF. The chain employs TRBV19 and TRBJ2-7; D is ambiguous. CDR3 length equals 9 residues. From germline, CDR1 is LNHDA and CDR2 SQIVND (reference sequence).

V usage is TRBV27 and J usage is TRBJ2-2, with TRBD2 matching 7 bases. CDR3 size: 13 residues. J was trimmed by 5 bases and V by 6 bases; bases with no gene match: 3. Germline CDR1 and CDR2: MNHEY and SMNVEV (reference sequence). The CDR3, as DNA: TGTGCCAGCAGATGGGGGGGAACCGGGGAGCTGTTTTTT. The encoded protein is CASRWGGTGELFF.

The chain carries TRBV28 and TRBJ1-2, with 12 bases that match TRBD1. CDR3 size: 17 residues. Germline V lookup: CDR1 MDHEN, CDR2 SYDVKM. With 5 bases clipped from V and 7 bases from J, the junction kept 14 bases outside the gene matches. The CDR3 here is CASSPPRDRGRRGGYTF. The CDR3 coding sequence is TGTGCCAGCAGTCCACCCCGGGACAGGGGGCGCCGAGGTGGCTACACCTTC.

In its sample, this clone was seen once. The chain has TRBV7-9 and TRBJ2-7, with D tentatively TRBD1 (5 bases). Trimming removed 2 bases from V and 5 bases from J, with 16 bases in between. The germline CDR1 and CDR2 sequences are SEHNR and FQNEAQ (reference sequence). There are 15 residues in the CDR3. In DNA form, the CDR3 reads TGTGCCAGCAGCTTAAGGTGGCAGGGCGACGACGAGCAGTACTTC. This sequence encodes CASSLRWQGDDEQYF.

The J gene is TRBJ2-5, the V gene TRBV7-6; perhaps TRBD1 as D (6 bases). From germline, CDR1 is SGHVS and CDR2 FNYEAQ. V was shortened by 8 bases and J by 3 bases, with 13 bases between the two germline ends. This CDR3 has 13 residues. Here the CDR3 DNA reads TGTGCCAGCCGTAGGCAGGGGAAAGAGACCCAGTACTTC. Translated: CASRRQGKETQYF. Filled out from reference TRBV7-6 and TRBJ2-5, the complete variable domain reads GAGVSQSPRYKVTKRGQDVALRCDPISGHVSLYWYRQALGQGPEFLTYFNYEAQQDKSGLPNDRFSAERPEGSISTLTIQRTEQRDSAMYRCASRRQGKETQYFGPGTRLLVL.

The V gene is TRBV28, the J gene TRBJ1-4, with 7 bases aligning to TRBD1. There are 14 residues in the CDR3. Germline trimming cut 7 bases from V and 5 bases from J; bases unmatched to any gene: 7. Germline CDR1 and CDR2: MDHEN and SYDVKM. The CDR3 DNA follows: TGTGCCAGCACCGACAGGGTGACAAATGAAAAACTGTTTTTT. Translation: CASTDRVTNEKLFF.

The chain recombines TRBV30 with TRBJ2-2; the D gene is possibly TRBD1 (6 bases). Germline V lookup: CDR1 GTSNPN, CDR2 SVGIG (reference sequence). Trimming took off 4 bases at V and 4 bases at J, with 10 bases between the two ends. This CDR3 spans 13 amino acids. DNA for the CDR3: TGTGCCTGGAACAGGGTCGGCACCGGGGAGCTGTTTTTT. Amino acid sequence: CAWNRVGTGELFF.

CDR3 in DNA: TGTGCCAGCAGCGTAGAGGTTTCTGGACAGGAGGGCGAGCAGTACTTC. It encodes CASSVEVSGQEGEQYF. The V gene is TRBV9, the J gene TRBJ2-7, with D possibly being TRBD1 (7 bases). V dropped 0 bases and J dropped 6 bases, with 19 bases sitting between them. CDR1 SGDLS and CDR2 YYNGEE come from the germline V gene. The CDR3 is 16 residues long.

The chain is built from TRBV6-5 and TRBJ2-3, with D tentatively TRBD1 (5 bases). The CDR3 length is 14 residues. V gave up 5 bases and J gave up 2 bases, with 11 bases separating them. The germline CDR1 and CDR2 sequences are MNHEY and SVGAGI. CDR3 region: CASSQGLTTDTQYF. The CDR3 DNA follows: TGTGCCAGCAGTCAGGGATTAACCACAGATACGCAGTATTTT.

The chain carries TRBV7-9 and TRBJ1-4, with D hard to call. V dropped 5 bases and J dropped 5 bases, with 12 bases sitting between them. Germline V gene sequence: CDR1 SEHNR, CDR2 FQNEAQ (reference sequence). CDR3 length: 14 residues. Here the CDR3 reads CASSLRGVNEKLFF. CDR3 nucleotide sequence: TGTGCCAGCAGCCTAAGAGGAGTGAATGAAAAACTGTTTTTT.

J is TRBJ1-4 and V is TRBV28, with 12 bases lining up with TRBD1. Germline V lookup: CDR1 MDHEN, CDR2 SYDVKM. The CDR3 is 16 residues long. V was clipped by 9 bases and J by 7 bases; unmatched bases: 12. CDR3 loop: CASSGTGGNSGEKLFF. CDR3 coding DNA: TGTGCCAGTTCCGGGACAGGGGGCAATTCTGGTGAAAAACTGTTTTTT.

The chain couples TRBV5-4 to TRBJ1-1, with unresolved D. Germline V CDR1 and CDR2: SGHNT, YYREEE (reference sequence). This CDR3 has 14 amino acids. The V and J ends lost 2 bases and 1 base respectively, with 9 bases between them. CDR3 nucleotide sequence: TGTGCCAGCAGCTTTTCGACGGGGAACACTGAAGCTTTCTTT. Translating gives CASSFSTGNTEAFF. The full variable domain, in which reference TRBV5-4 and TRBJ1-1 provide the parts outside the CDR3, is ETGVTQSPTHLIKTRGQQVTLRCSSQSGHNTVSWYQQALGQGPQFIFQYYREEENGRGNFPPRFSGLQFPNYSSELNVNALELDDSALYLCASSFSTGNTEAFFGQGTRLTVV.

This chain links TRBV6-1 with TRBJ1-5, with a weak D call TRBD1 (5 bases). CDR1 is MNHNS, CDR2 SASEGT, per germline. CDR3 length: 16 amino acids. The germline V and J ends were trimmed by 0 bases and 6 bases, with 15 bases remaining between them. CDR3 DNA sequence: TGTGCCAGCAGTGAAGCGCGGGGGACTTGGGGTCAGCCCCAGCATTTT. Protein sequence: CASSEARGTWGQPQHF.

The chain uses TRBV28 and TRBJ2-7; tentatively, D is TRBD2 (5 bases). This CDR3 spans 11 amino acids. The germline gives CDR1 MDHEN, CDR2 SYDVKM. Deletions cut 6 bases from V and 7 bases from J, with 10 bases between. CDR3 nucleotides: TGTGCCAGCAGCGAGGGAATGGAGCAGTACTTC. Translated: CASSEGMEQYF.

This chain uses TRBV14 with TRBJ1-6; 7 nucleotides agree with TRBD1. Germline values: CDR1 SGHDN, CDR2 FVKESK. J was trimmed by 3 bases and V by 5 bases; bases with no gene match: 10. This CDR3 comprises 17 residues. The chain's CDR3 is CASSEGTADLYNSPLHF. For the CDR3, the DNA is TGTGCCAGCAGCGAGGGGACAGCCGACCTCTATAATTCACCCCTCCACTTT.

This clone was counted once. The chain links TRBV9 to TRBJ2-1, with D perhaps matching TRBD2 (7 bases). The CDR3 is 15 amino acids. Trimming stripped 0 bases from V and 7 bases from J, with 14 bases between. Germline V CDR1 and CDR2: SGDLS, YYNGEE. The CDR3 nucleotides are TGTGCCAGCAGCGTAGAAGGGGGGGCGAGAAATGAGCAGTTCTTC. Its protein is CASSVEGGARNEQFF.

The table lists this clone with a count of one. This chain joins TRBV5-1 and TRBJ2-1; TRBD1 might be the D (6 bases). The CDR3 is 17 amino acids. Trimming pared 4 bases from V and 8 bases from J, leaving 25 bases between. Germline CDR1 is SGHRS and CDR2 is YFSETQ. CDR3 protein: CASSPTGHPSDRHEQFF. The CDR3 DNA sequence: TGCGCCAGCAGCCCTACGGGACATCCATCGGATAGGCATGAGCAGTTCTTC.

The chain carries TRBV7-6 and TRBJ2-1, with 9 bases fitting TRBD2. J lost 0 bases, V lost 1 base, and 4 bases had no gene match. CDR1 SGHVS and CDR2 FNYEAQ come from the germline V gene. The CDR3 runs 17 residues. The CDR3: CASSLGTSASSYNEQFF. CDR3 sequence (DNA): TGTGCCAGCAGCTTAGGGACTAGCGCCAGCTCCTACAATGAGCAGTTCTTC.

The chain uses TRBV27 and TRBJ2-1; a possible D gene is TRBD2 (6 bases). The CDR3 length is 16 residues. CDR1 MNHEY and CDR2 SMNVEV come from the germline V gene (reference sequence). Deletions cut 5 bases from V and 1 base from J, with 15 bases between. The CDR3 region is CASSPWDLRSYNEQFF. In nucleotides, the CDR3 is TGTGCCAGCAGTCCATGGGACTTGCGGTCCTACAATGAGCAGTTCTTC.

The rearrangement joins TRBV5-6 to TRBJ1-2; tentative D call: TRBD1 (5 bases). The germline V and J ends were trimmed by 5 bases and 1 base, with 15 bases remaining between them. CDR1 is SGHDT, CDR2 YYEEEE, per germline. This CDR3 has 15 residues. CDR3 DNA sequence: TGTGCCAGCAGTCCGCAGGGAATCGGTAACTATGGCTACACCTTC. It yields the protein CASSPQGIGNYGYTF. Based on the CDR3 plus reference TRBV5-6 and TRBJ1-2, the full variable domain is DAGVTQSPTHLIKTRGQQVTLRCSPKSGHDTVSWYQQALGQGPQFIFQYYEEEERQRGNFPDRFSGHQFPNYSSELNVNALLLGDSALYLCASSPQGIGNYGYTFGSGTRLTVV.

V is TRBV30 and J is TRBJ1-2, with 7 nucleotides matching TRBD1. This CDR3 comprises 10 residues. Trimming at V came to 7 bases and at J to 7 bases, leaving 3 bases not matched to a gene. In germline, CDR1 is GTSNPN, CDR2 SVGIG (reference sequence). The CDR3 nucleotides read TGTGCCTCCCGACAGGGTGGCTACACCTTC. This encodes CASRQGGYTF.

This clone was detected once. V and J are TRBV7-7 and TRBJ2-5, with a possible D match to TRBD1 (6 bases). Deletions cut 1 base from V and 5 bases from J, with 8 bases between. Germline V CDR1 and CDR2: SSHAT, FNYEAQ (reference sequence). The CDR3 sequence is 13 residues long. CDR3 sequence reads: CASSLDRVETQYF. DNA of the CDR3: TGTGCCAGCAGCTTAGACAGGGTTGAGACCCAGTACTTC.